Listed here are 7 T cell receptor beta chains from one sample, sequenced in a study of vaccination and CD4 T cells after COVID-19. Sequenced with the Oncomine TCR Beta short-read assay was DNA taken from cultured CD4+ T cells. TCRdb reprocessed the PCR reads via MiXCR and lists one record per CDR3 protein. The sample includes around 20,000 distinct CDR3 sequences, about 50% of them seen just once. Treatment described: roughly ten-day PBMC culture with coronavirus spike peptide pools or control peptides (ViraFEST assay). For these TCRs, the target antigens are not known. Sequencing used CD4+ T cells from blood, cultured in vitro, obtained before SARS-CoV-2 vaccination. The receptor set was obtained from a human donor who had recovered from COVID-19.

The chain combines TRBV28 with TRBJ1-5, with no clear D. Germline CDR1 reads MDHEN; CDR2 reads SYDVKM. Trimming removed 6 bases at V and 9 bases at J, with 18 bases between. The CDR3 has 14 amino acids. The CDR3: CASSRTDGDRPQHF. As DNA, the CDR3 is TGTGCCAGCAGCCGAACTGACGGAGACCGGCCCCAGCATTTT.

The chain employs TRBV28 and TRBJ1-2; maybe TRBD1 (6 bases). V was clipped by 5 bases and J by 4 bases, with 8 bases between them. The CDR3 runs to 12 residues. Germline CDR1 MDHEN, CDR2 SYDVKM. In DNA form, the CDR3 reads TGTGCCAGCAGTGACAGGATCTATGGCTACACCTTC. It is translated as CASSDRIYGYTF.

The chain has TRBV4-1 and TRBJ2-3; 7 bases are a match to TRBD2. The J segment lost 0 bases and the V segment lost 9 bases, leaving 0 bases of the junction unmatched. Germline assignment: CDR1 MGHRA and CDR2 YSYEKL. The CDR3 is 12 residues long. The CDR3 sequence: CASSGSTDTQYF. Here the CDR3 DNA reads TGCGCCAGTAGCGGGAGCACAGATACGCAGTATTTT.

The genes are TRBV5-1 and TRBJ2-5, with D uncertain. Germline V gene data show CDR1 as SGHRS and CDR2 as YFSETQ. V was trimmed by 3 bases and J by 1 base, leaving 7 bases between them. The CDR3 length is 13 residues. The CDR3 sequence: CASSSQSQETQYF. CDR3 DNA sequence: TGCGCCAGCAGCTCTCAGAGCCAAGAGACCCAGTACTTC.

The chain is built from TRBV2 and TRBJ1-1; unclear D gene. V was shortened by 7 bases and J by 7 bases, with 22 bases between the two germline ends. CDR1 SNHLY and CDR2 FYNNEI come from the germline V gene. The CDR3 runs 15 residues. CDR3 DNA: TGTGCCAGCATTCCCAGATCTACCCGAGCTCATGAAGCTTTCTTT. It encodes CASIPRSTRAHEAFF. The variable domain in full, completed from reference TRBV2 and TRBJ1-1, reads EPEVTQTPSHQVTQMGQEVILRCVPISNHLYFYWYRQILGQKVEFLVSFYNNEISEKSEIFDDQFSVERPDGSNFTLKIRSTKLEDSAMYFCASIPRSTRAHEAFFGQGTRLTVV.

The chain combines TRBV20-1 with TRBJ2-1; weak D call: TRBD2 (5 bases). The CDR3 sequence is 14 residues long. CDR1 and CDR2 from the germline V gene are DFQATT and SNEGSKA (reference sequence). V was pared by 1 base and J by 6 bases, with 13 bases between. The CDR3 is CSARATGNSNEQFF. CDR3 coding DNA: TGCAGTGCTAGAGCAACCGGGAATTCCAATGAGCAGTTCTTC.

This clonotype was found a few times. The chain employs TRBV20-1 and TRBJ2-3, with D perhaps TRBD2 (6 bases). The germline gives CDR1 DFQATT, CDR2 SNEGSKA (reference sequence). The CDR3 length is 13 residues. Trimming removed 3 bases from V and 2 bases from J, with 9 bases in between. CDR3 bases: TGCAGTGCTAGCCGCGGGACCACAGATACGCAGTATTTT. Its protein product is CSASRGTTDTQYF.